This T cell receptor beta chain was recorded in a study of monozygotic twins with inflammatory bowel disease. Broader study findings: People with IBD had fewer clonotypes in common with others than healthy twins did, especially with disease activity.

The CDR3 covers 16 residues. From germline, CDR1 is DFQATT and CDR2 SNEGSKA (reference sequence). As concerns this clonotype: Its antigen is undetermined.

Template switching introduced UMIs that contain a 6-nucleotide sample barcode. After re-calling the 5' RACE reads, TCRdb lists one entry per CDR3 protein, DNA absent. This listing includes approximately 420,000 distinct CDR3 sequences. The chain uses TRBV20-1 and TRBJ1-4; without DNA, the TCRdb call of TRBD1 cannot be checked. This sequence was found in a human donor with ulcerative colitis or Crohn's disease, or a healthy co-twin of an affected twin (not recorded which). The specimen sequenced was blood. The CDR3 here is CSARPTGGTPNEKLFF.